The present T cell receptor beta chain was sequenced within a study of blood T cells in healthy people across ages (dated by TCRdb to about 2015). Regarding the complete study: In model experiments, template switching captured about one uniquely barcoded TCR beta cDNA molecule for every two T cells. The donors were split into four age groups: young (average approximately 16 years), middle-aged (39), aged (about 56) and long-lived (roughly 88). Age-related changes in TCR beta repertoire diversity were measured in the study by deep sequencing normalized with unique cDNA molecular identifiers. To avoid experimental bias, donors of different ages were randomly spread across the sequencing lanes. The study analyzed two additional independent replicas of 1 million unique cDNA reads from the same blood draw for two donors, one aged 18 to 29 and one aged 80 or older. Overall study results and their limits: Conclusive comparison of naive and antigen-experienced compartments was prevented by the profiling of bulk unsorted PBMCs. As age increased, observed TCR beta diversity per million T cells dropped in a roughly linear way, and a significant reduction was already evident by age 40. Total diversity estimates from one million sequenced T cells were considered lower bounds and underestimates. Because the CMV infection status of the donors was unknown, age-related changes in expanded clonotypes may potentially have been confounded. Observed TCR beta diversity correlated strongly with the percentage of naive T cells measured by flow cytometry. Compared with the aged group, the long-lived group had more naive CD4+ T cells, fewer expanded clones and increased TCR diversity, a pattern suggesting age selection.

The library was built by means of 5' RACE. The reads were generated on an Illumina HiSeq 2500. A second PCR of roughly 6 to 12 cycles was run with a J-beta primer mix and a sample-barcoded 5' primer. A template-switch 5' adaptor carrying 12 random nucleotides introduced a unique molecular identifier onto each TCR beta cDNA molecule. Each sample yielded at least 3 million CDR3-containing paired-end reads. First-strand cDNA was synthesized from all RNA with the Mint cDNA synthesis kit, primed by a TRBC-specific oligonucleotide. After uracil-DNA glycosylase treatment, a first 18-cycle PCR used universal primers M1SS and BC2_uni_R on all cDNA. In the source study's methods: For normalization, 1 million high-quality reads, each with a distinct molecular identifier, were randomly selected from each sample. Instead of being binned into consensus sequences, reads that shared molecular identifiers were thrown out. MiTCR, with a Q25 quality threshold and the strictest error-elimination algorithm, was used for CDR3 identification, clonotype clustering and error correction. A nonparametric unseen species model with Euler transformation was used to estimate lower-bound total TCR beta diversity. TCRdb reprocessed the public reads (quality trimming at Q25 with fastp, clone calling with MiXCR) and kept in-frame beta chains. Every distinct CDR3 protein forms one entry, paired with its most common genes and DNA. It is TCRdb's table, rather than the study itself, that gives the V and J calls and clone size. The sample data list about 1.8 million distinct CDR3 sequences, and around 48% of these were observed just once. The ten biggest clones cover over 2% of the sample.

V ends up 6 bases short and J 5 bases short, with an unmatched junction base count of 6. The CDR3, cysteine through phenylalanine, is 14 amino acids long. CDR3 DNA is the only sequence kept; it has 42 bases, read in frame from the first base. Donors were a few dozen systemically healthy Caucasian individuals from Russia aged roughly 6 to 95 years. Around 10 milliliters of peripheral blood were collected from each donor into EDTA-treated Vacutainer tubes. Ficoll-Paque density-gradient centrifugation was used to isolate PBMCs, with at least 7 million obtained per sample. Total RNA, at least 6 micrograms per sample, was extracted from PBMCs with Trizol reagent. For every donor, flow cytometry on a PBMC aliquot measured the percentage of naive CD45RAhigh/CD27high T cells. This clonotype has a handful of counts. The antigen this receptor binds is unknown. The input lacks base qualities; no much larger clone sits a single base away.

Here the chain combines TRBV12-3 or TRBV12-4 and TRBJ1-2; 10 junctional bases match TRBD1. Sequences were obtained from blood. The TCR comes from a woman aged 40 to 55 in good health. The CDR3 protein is CASRGTGEGYGYTF. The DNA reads TGTGCCAGCAGGGGGACAGGGGAGGGGTATGGCTACACCTTC.